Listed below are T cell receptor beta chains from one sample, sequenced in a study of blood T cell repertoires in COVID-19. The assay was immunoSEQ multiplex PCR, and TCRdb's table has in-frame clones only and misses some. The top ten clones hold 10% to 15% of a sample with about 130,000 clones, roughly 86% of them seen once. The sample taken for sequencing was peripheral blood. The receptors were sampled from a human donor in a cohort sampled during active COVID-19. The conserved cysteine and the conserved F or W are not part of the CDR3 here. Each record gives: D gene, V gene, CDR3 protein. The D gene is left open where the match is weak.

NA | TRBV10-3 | AISDAGARLDTEAF
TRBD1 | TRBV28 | ASSSSGTGIGNTIY
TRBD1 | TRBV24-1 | ATSSTGTDSYNEQF
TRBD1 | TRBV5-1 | ASSLKTGADNEQF
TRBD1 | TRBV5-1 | ASSGTGYAAEAF
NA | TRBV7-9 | ASSLAQGNQPQH
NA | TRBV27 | ASSLGRRGGETQY
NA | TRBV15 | ATSRDPGRKSEQY
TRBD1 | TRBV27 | ASSRQGGLAEAF
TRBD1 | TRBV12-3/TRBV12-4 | ALGDSGKAQY
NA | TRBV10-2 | ASSTGVDTGELF
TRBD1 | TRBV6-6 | ASSNPGQGYEQY
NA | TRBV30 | AHKGRGFHEQY
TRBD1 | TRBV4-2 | ASSQEPPRTGVYEQY
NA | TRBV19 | ASSMSQYYGYT
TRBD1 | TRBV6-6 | ASSYVGADRNVLT
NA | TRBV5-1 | ASSPNGDSRLETQY
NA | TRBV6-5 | ASSYSLRGEGYT
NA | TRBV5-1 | ASSLYRGGNTIY
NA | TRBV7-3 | ASSLDRYTDTQY
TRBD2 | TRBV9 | ASSTGTTTSTDTQY
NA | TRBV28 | ASSLAASNYGYT
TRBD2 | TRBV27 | ASSSPAGGSQY
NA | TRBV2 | ASRRTGVSYEQY
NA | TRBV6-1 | ASSEVYVGTIYEQY
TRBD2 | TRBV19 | ASSLNRGGEQY
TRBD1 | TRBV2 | ASSATGVYGYT
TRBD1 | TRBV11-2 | ASSLGTGAMNTEAF
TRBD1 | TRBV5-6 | ASRLPGQGGDGYT
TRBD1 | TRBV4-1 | ASSQDLLMPGQGLYGYT
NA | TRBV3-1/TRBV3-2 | ASSQGGTNTGELF
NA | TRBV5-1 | ASSSGERGNEKLF
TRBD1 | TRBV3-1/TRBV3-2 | ASSLYRDRGQSPLH
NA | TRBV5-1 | ASSFSGDSPLH
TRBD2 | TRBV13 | ASSKLAGSASYEQY
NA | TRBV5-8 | ASSPRLGDNYGYT
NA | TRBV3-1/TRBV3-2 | ASSERQGPETQY
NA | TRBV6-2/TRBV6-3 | ASSSGDSNQPQH
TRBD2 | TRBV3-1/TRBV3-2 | ASSQGSGGATLSTDTQY
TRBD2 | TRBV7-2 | ASSPWLAGGSTDTQY
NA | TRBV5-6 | ASSLLRLGSDTQY
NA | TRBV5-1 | ASSSTGLNTEAF
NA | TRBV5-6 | ASSLDLDGVDGYT
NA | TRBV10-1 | ASSERQGLTDTQY
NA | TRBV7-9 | ASSPLYGHSYEQY
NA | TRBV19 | ASTRGGWGNRDYGYT
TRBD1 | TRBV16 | ASHQSSPPQGQAEYEQY
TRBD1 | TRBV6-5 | ASSAGTATSPLH
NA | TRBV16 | ASSQGGGRSSGNTIY
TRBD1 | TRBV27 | ASSLSRTGKETQY
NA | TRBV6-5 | ASRIGADTQY
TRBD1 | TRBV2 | ASSVRTGPPGEQY
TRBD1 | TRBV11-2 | ASSLKGTGGRTEAF